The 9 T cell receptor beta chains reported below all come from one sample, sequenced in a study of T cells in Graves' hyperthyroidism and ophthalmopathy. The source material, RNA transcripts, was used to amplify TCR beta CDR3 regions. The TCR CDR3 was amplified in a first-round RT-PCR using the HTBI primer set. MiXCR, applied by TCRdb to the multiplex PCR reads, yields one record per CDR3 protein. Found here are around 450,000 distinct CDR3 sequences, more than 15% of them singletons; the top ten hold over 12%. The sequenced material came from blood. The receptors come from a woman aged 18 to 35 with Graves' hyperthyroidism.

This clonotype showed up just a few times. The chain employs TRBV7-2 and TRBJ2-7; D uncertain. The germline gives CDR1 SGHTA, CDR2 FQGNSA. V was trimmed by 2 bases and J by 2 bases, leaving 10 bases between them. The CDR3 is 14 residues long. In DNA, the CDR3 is TGTGCCAGCAGCTTACAAGACGCAACCTACGAGCAGTACTTC. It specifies CASSLQDATYEQYF.

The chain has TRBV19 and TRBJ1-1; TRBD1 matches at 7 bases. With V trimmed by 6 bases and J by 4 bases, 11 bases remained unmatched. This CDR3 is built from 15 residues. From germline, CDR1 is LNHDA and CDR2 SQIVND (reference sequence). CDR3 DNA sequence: TGTGCCAGTAGCGACAGGGTACGGGGAGGCACTGAAGCTTTCTTT. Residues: CASSDRVRGGTEAFF.

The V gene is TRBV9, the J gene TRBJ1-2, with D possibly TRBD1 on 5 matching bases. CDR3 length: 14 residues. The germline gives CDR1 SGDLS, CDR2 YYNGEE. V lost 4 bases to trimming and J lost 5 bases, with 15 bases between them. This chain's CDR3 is CASSPRGDHYGYTF. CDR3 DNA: TGTGCCAGCAGCCCCCGGGGGGACCATTATGGCTACACCTTC.

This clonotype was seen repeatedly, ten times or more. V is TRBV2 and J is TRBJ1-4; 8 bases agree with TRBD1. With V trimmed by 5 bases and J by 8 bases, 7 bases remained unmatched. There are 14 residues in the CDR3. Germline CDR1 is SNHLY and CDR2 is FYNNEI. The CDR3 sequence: CASSSDRGREKLFF. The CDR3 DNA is TGTGCCAGCAGTTCTGACAGGGGAAGGGAAAAACTGTTTTTT.

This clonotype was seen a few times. The chain's CDR3 is CASSLATSGYNEQFF. CDR3 DNA sequence: TGCGCCAGCAGCTTGGCCACTAGCGGTTACAATGAGCAGTTCTTC. The chain uses TRBV5-1 and TRBJ2-1; the match to TRBD2 covers 8 bases. After removal of 0 bases from V and 4 bases from J, the junction contained 3 bases not matched to a gene. Germline assignment: CDR1 SGHRS and CDR2 YFSETQ. CDR3 length equals 15 residues.

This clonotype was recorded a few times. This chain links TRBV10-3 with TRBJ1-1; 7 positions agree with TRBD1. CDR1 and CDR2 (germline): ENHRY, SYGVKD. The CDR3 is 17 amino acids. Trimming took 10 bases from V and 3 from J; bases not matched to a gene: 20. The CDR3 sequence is CATGIGGWETSDTEAFF. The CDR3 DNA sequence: TGTGCCACAGGTATAGGGGGCTGGGAAACCTCGGACACTGAAGCTTTCTTT.

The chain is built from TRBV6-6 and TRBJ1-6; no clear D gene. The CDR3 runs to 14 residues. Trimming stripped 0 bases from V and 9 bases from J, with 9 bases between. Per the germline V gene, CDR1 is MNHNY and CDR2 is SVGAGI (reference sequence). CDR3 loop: CASSYSPGRSPLHF. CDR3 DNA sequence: TGTGCCAGCAGTTACTCACCGGGCCGTTCACCCCTCCACTTT.

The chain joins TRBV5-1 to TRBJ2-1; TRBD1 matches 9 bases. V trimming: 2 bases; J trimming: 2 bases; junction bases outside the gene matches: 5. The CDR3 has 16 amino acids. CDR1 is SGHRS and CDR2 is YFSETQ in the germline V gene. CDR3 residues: CASSLPGQGTYNEQFF. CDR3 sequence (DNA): TGCGCCAGCAGCTTACCGGGACAGGGAACCTACAATGAGCAGTTCTTC.

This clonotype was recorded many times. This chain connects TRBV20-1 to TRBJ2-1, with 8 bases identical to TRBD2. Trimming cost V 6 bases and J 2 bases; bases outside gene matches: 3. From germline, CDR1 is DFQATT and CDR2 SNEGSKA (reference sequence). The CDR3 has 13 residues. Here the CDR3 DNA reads TGCAGTGCCAAGCGGGGGACCTACAATGAGCAGTTCTTC. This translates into CSAKRGTYNEQFF.